This TCR beta chain was found in a study of identical twins. Study-wide results and caveats: Insertions ran lower in abundant cord blood beta clonotypes, though not in memory repertoires.

Germline V lookup: CDR1 SGHDN, CDR2 FVKESK. The ends were cut back, 4 bases at V and 6 bases at J, with 19 bases in the middle. The CDR3 contains 15 residues. This clonotype was seen a handful of times. Its specificity is not known. A single record per CDR3 protein comes from TCRdb applying MiXCR to the 5' RACE reads. This sample carries about 700,000 distinct CDR3 sequences, approximately 9% of them seen once, and the ten largest clones take 0.98%. These data were likewise used in another study, on yellow fever vaccine responses in identical twins.

The rearrangement joins TRBV14 to TRBJ2-7; possible D gene TRBD2, 6 bases. What was sequenced was PBMCs. The TCR was taken from a woman aged 18-35 years in good health. The CDR3 DNA follows: TGTGCCAGCAGCCTCCTCCGGGGGACCGGGGCCGAGCAGTACTTC. Its protein is CASSLLRGTGAEQYF.